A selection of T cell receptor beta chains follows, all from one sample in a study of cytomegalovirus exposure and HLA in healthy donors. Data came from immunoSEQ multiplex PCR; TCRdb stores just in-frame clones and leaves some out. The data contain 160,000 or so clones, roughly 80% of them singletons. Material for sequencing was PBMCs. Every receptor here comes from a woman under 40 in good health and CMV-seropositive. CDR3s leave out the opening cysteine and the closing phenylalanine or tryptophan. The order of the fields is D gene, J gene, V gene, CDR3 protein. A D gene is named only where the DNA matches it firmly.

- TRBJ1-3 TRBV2 ASSPTPLRSTIY
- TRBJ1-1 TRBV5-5 ASSLRGWANTEAF
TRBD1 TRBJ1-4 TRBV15 ATSRDPRGDEKLF
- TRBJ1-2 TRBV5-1 ASSLDGPGGGHYGYT
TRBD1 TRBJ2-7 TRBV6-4 ASSAGQGAEEQY
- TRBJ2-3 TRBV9 ASSVEQRTDTQY
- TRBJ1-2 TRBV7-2 ASSPAQYGYT
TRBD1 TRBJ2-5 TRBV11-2 ASSRTGIETQY
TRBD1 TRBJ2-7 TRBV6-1 ASSEGPGGPYEQY
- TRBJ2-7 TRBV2 ATSIQGGLSYEQY
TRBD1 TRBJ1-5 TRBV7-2 ASSPSDRGPRNQPQH
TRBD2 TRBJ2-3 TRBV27 ASSLSRYLAGGSQY
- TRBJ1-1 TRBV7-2 ASSRSGTEAF
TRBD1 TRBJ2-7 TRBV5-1 ASNMNPGQGNDEQY
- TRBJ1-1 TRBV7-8 ASSFAGVAF
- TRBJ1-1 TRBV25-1 ASLSTEAF
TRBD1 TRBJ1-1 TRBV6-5 ASTWGTVEAF
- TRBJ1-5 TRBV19 ASSPSNQPQH
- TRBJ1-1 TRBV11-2 ASSLDPGNGKAF
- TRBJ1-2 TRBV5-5 ASSLSQGVSGYT
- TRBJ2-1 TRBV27 ASSFSGFSYNEQF
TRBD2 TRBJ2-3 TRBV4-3 ASSVTPSGSFSGTDTQY
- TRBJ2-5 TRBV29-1 SVELGGRETQY
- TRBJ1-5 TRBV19 ASSIVEGRVREIRQPQH
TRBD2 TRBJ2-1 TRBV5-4 ASSLRTSGGERKF
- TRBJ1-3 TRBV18 ASSLTAGSGNTIY
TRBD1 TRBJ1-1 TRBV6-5 ASSTDRFGTEAF
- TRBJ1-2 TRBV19 ASSPYSIAYGYT